Each of the 15 T cell receptor beta chains below was sequenced from the same sample in a study of cytomegalovirus exposure and HLA in healthy donors. Primers: 60 Vbeta forward and 13 Jbeta reverse. The protocol was immunoSEQ multiplex PCR, while the TCRdb copy is restricted to in-frame clones and leaves out a portion. The repertoire consists of 150,000 to 200,000 clones, with 77% occurring once and the leading ten covering 6% to 8%. Sequencing was carried out using PBMCs. These receptor sequences come from a male donor in good health and CMV-seropositive.

V usage is TRBV27 and J usage is TRBJ2-7; D might be TRBD2 (5 bases). The V gene lost 6 bases and the J gene lost 2 bases, with 11 bases spanning the gap. The germline gives CDR1 MNHEY, CDR2 SMNVEV (reference sequence). CDR3 length: 13 residues. In nucleotides, the CDR3 is TGTGCCAGCAGGCGGGCGGAAGCCTACGAGCAGTACTTC. Residues: CASRRAEAYEQYF.

Concerning this clone itself: One end of the junction fails to match germline, which may point to a read error. The V and J genes are TRBV2 and TRBJ2-3, with TRBD1 identical over 10 bases. This CDR3 spans 18 amino acids. Germline V gene data show CDR1 as SNHLY and CDR2 as FYNNEI. Here the CDR3 DNA reads TGTGCCAGCAGCGAAGGGGTAGTAGGGACAGGGGGCACAGATACGCAGTATTTT. Protein product: CASSEGVVGTGGTDTQYF.

This rearrangement joins TRBV28 to TRBJ2-3, with D uncertain. The CDR3 length is 12 residues. Germline CDR1 is MDHEN and CDR2 is SYDVKM. Deletions cut 5 bases from V and 6 bases from J, with 9 bases between. CDR3 region: CASSPTSDTQYF. The DNA of the CDR3 is TGTGCCAGCAGTCCCACATCCGATACGCAGTATTTT. Supplemented by reference TRBV28 and TRBJ2-3, the full variable domain reads DVKVTQSSRYLVKRTGEKVFLECVQDMDHENMFWYRQDPGLGLRLIYFSYDVKMKEKGDIPEGYSVSREKKERFSLILESASTNQTSMYLCASSPTSDTQYFGPGTRLTVL.

The genes are TRBV6-5 and TRBJ2-3; 11 positions match TRBD2. CDR3 length: 16 residues. Per the germline V gene, CDR1 is MNHEY and CDR2 is SVGAGI. J gave up 1 base and V 2 bases, and 2 bases lay outside the gene matches. The CDR3 loop reads CASSYLAGGGTDTQYF. The CDR3 DNA reads TGTGCCAGCAGTTACCTAGCGGGGGGAGGCACAGATACGCAGTATTTT.

The chain links TRBV5-1 to TRBJ2-5, with 9 bases matching TRBD2. V lost 6 bases, J lost 5 bases, and 20 bases stayed unmatched. Germline V CDR1 and CDR2: SGHRS, YFSETQ. This CDR3 comprises 18 residues. This chain's CDR3 is CASTRGGLERGAGETQYF. Here the CDR3 DNA reads TGCGCCAGCACCCGGGGAGGACTTGAGCGGGGGGCGGGGGAGACCCAGTACTTC.

The gene calls are TRBV15 and TRBJ2-4; a weak D match, TRBD2 (8 bases). The CDR3 runs 17 residues. V was cut by 1 base and J by 6 bases, with 19 bases left in between. The germline gives CDR1 LNHNV, CDR2 YYDKDF (reference sequence). CDR3 sequence (DNA): TGTGCCACCAGCAGAGGTCGGGAGGGGGCGAGGGTAAACATTCAGTACTTC. Amino acid sequence: CATSRGREGARVNIQYF.

Comments on this clone: One junction end does not reproduce the germline sequence, and a read error may be involved. The CDR3 nucleotides read TGTGCTAGCAGCTTTCAATCGGGGGGGAGGGAGACCCAGTACTTC. Amino acid sequence: CASSFQSGGRETQYF. The V and J genes are TRBV7-7 and TRBJ2-5; 8 bases agree with TRBD2. The CDR3 covers 15 residues. Germline CDR1 and CDR2: SSHAT and FNYEAQ (reference sequence).

The count of this clone is one. The junction departs from the called germline gene at one end, perhaps through a read error. This chain joins TRBV7-6 and TRBJ1-1, with D possibly matching TRBD1 (6 bases). Germline V gives CDR1 SGHVS, CDR2 FNYEAQ. This CDR3 is 13 amino acids long. The CDR3 region is CVSSLGGGAEAFF. Written as DNA, the CDR3 is TGTGTCAGCAGCTTAGGAGGGGGGGCTGAAGCTTTCTTT.

This chain links TRBV5-1 with TRBJ2-3; 9 bases agree with TRBD1. CDR1 is SGHRS and CDR2 is YFSETQ in the germline V gene. V dropped 4 bases and J dropped 4; count of bases not matched to a gene: 13. There are 17 residues in the CDR3. The CDR3 sequence: CASSRKGWTGAPDTQYF. CDR3 nucleotides: TGCGCCAGCAGCAGGAAGGGGTGGACAGGGGCCCCAGATACGCAGTATTTT.

The V and J genes are TRBV7-8 and TRBJ1-3; D ambiguous. Germline V gene lookup returns CDR1 SGHVS and CDR2 FQNEAQ. V dropped 2 bases and J dropped 0 bases, with 8 bases sitting between them. The CDR3 runs to 15 residues. Here the CDR3 reads CASSLQHLSGNTIYF. CDR3 coding DNA: TGTGCCAGCAGCTTACAACACCTCTCTGGAAACACCATATATTTT. The variable domain in full, completed from reference TRBV7-8 and TRBJ1-3, reads GAGVSQSPRYKVAKRGQDVALRCDPISGHVSLFWYQQALGQGPEFLTYFQNEAQLDKSGLPSDRFFAERPEGSVSTLKIQRTQQEDSAVYLCASSLQHLSGNTIYFGEGSWLTVV.

This clone occurred once. The rearrangement links TRBV19 to TRBJ2-5; a possible D gene is TRBD1 (5 bases). The CDR3 extends over 14 amino acids. Trimming pared 7 bases from V and 4 bases from J, leaving 16 bases between. Germline CDR1 LNHDA, CDR2 SQIVND (reference sequence). CDR3 loop: CASTNKGRTETQYF. As DNA, the CDR3 is TGTGCCAGTACCAACAAGGGGCGGACAGAGACCCAGTACTTC. Using reference TRBV19 and TRBJ2-5 for the parts outside the CDR3, the full variable domain is DGGITQSPKYLFRKEGQNVTLSCEQNLNHDAMYWYRQDPGQGLRLIYYSQIVNDFQKGDIAEGYSVSREKKESFPLTVTSAQKNPTAFYLCASTNKGRTETQYFGPGTRLLVL.

The gene calls are TRBV30 and TRBJ1-6, with D possibly matching TRBD1 (6 bases). The CDR3 sequence is 14 residues long. The V and J ends lost 3 bases and 12 bases respectively, with 18 bases between them. CDR1 and CDR2 from the germline V gene are GTSNPN and SVGIG (reference sequence). The CDR3 nucleotides are TGTGCCTGGAGAGCCGGGACATTAATTTTACCCCTCCACTTT. It encodes CAWRAGTLILPLHF.

The V call is TRBV7-3, the J call TRBJ1-2; TRBD1 agrees at 8 bases. Germline V CDR1 and CDR2: SGHTA, FQGTGA. The CDR3 spans 13 residues. The ends lost 3 bases at V and 10 bases at J; junction bases unmatched: 7. The DNA of the CDR3 is TGTGCCAGCAGCTTCGGACAGGGAAAGGACTACACCTTC. Translation: CASSFGQGKDYTF.

The genes are TRBV19 and TRBJ2-7; 9 bases fit TRBD1. This CDR3 is 16 amino acids long. Looked up from germline, CDR1 is LNHDA and CDR2 is SQIVND (reference sequence). V shed 5 bases, J shed 1 base, and the junction held 9 bases outside the gene matches. CDR3: CASSVSPGTGSYEQYF. The CDR3, as DNA: TGTGCCAGTAGTGTCTCTCCCGGGACAGGGTCCTACGAGCAGTACTTC.

The chain has TRBV5-1 and TRBJ2-6; no firm D call. The CDR3 runs to 15 residues. V shed 2 bases and J shed 1 base, with 7 bases lying between them. CDR1 is SGHRS, CDR2 YFSETQ, per germline. The CDR3: CASSFTGSGANVLTF. The CDR3 bases are TGCGCCAGCAGCTTTACGGGTTCTGGGGCCAACGTCCTGACTTTC.